This TCR beta chain was recovered during a study of blood T cell repertoires in COVID-19. Turning to the study itself: Acute and convalescent COVID-19 samples came from the United States, Italy and Spain. Nucleic acid was either cDNA or gDNA, and it came from T cells, B-cell-depleted T cells, or PBMCs.

Original handling: Reference gene primers were amplified, and this amplification served to estimate nucleated cell counts. Repertoires were generated with immunoSEQ multiplex PCR, while TCRdb's copy carries only in-frame clones and drops some. V and J calls and clone size come straight from that table; D and trimming were deduced from the DNA. The top ten hold around 69% of the sample, which has roughly 28,000 clones, roughly four fifths seen once. The sequence was collected from a man between 65 and 79 years old with acute or convalescent COVID-19. Sequences were obtained from peripheral blood.

CDR3 DNA sequence: TGTGCCAGCAGTCCAAGACATGGAGAGACCCAGTACTTC. Protein sequence: CASSPRHGETQYF. The chain is built from TRBV27 and TRBJ2-5; D gene unclear. Trimming removed 5 bases at V and 4 bases at J, with 11 bases between. CDR1 is MNHEY and CDR2 is SMNVEV in the germline V gene (reference sequence). The CDR3 has 13 residues.